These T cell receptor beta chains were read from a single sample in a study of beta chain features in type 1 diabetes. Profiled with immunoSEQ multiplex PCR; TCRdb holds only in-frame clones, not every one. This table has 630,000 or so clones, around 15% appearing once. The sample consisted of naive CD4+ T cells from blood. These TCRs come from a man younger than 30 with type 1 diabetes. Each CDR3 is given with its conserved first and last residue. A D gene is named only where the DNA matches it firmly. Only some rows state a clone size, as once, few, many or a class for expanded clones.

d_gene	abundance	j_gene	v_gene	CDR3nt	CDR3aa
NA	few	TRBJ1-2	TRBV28	TGTGCCAGCAGTTTGGCAGGGGTGCACTATGGCTACACCTTC	CASSLAGVHYGYTF
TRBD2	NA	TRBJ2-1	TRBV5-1	TGCGCCAGCAGCTCCGCCGGGACTAGCGGGACCCATGAGCAGTTCTTC	CASSSAGTSGTHEQFF
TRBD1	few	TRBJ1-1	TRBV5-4	TGTGCCAGCAGATCACAGGGGGTTGAAGGAGCTTTCTTT	CASRSQGVEGAFF
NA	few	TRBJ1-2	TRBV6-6	TGTGCCAGCGGTCAGAAGTATGGCTACACCTTC	CASGQKYGYTF
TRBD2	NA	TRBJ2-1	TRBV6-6	TGTGCCGCCAATCGACTAGCCTATGAGCAGTTCTTC	CAANRLAYEQFF
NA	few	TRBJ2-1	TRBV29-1	TGCAGCGTTGTTCCGGGGAACAATGAGCAGTTCTTC	CSVVPGNNEQFF
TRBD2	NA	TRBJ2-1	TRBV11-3	TGTGCCAGCAGTTTGCGGGCTAGCGGGCCCAATGAGCAGTTCTTC	CASSLRASGPNEQFF
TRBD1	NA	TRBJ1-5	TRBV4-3	TGCGCCAGCAGCCTTCGGACAGGGGGCAACCAGCCCCAGCATTTT	CASSLRTGGNQPQHF
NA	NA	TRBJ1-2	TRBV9	TGTGCCAGCAGCGTAGAACCCAGGGAAGTGGGAGGCTACACCTTC	CASSVEPREVGGYTF
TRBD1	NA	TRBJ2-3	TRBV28	TGTGCCAGCAGTATCCCCGGGACAGGGGTGGTTACGCAGTATTTT	CASSIPGTGVVTQYF
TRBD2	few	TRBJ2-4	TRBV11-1	TGTGCCAGCAGCTCACTGACTAGCGCAGACATTCAGTACTTC	CASSSLTSADIQYF
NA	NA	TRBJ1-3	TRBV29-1	TGCAGCGCCCTTTGGGCAGGCTCTGGAAACACCATATATTTT	CSALWAGSGNTIYF
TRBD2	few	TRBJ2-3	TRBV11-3	TGTGCCAGCAGCAGGGGCTGGCCTAGCGGGAGCACAGATACGCAGTATTTT	CASSRGWPSGSTDTQYF
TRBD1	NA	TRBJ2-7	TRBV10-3	TGTGCCATCAGAGCTACAGGGGAATCTAACGAGCAGTACTTC	CAIRATGESNEQYF
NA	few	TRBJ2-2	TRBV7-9	TGTGCCAGCAGCTTAGCAAGGAACACCGGGGAGCTGTTTTTT	CASSLARNTGELFF
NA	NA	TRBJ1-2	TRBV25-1	TGTGCCAGCAGTTGGGCAGGGGCCTATGGCTACACCTTC	CASSWAGAYGYTF
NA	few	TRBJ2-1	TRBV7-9	TGTGCCAGCAGCTTAGGCGGACTAAACGAGCAGTTCTTC	CASSLGGLNEQFF
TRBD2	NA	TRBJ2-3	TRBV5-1	TGCGCCAGCAGCTTCCAGGGACTAGCGTCCTATAGCGCAGATACGCAGTATTTT	CASSFQGLASYSADTQYF
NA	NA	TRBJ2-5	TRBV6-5	TGTGCCAGCAGTTCCCACGGGGACCCTGGGACCCAGTACTTC	CASSSHGDPGTQYF
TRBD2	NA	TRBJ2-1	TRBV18	TGTGCCAATGGCGGGAGTTCTCCGGTGGATGAGCAGTTCTTC	CANGGSSPVDEQFF
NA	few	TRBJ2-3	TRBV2	TGTGCCAGCAGTCTCCGGGACACAATGAATACGCAGTATTTT	CASSLRDTMNTQYF
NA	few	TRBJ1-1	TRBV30	TGTGCCTGGGGACCCCGGCAGAGGAACACTGAAGCTTTCTTT	CAWGPRQRNTEAFF
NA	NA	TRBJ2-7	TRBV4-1	TGCGCCAGCAGCCTCACGCAGGGGGGGTTGAACAGGAACATCTACGAGCAGTACTTC	CASSLTQGGLNRNIYEQYF
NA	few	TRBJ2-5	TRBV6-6	TGTGCCAGCAGTCCGTGGACCGCGGGGAGTACCCAGTACTTC	CASSPWTAGSTQYF
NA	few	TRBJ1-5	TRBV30	TGTGCCTGGAGTGGCGGAGGCAATCAGCCCCAGCATTTT	CAWSGGGNQPQHF
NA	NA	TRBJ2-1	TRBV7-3	TGTGCCAGCAGATCCAGGGGCGGCTCCTACAATGAGCAGTTCTTC	CASRSRGGSYNEQFF
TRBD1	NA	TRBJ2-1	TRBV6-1	TGTGCCAGCAGTGAATTAGGACAGGGAAGTTGGGATGAGCAGTTCTTC	CASSELGQGSWDEQFF
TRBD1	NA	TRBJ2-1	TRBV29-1	TGCAGCGTTGAACACCGGGACAGGGATATCAATGAGCAGTTCTTC	CSVEHRDRDINEQFF
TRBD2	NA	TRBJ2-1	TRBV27	TGTGCCAGCAGTCTACTAGCGGGCTCCTACAATGAGCAGTTCTTC	CASSLLAGSYNEQFF
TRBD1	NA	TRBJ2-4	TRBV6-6	TGTGCCAGCAGTCGGGGATCCGGACAGGGGAGTTACTTC	CASSRGSGQGSYF
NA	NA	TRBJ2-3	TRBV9	TGTGCCAGCAGCGTAGATCAAGGGGTGAGGGCAGATACGCAGTATTTT	CASSVDQGVRADTQYF
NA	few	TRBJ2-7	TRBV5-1	TGCGCCAGCAGCTTGCCTGAATACCTAAGGGGGAGCTCCTACGAGCAGTACTTC	CASSLPEYLRGSSYEQYF
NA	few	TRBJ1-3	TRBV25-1	TGTGCCAGCATTCCGCTCGGGGCAGCGGACGACTCTGGAAACACCATATATTTT	CASIPLGAADDSGNTIYF
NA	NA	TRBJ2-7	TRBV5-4	TGTGCCAGCAGCTTGTACGAGAGCTACGAGCAGTACTTC	CASSLYESYEQYF
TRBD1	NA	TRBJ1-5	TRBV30	TGTGCCTGGTCGACAGGGGATGATCAGCCCCAGCATTTT	CAWSTGDDQPQHF
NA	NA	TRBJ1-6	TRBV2	TGTGCCAGCTCAAACAGTCCAAACTATAATTCACCCCTCCACTTT	CASSNSPNYNSPLHF
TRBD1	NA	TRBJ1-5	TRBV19	TGTGCCAGTAGTACCCGGACAGGGCCTCAGCCCCAGCATTTT	CASSTRTGPQPQHF
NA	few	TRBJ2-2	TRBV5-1	TGCGCCAGCAGCTCCCAGGGAGTGAGCACCGGGGAGCTGTTTTTT	CASSSQGVSTGELFF
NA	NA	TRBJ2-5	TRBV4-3	TGCGCCAGCAGCCAAGATGTTCCCAGGGGGGGTTCGGAGACCCAGTACTTC	CASSQDVPRGGSETQYF
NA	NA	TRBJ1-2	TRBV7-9	TGTGCCAGCAGCCCACTGGGGACCCAGGAGGGCTACACCTTC	CASSPLGTQEGYTF
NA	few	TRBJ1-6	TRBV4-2	TGTGCCAGCAGCCAATACAGGGTCAGCGCAAATTCACCCCTCCACTTT	CASSQYRVSANSPLHF
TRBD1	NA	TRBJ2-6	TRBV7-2	TGTGCCAGCAGACCCGGACAGGCGGACTCTGGGGCCAACGTCCTGACTTTC	CASRPGQADSGANVLTF